This TCR beta chain was sequenced during a study of blood T cell repertoires in COVID-19. Study details: The samples span acute and convalescent COVID-19 from the United States, Italy and Spain. Sources were T cells, B-cell-depleted T cells, or PBMCs; the material itself was cDNA or gDNA.

As processed by the authors: Researchers report that nucleated cell counts were estimated from reference gene primer amplification. Using immunoSEQ multiplex PCR, the repertoire was profiled, and TCRdb retains in-frame clones only, with some absent. The V and J calls and clone size come from that table; D and trimming were worked out from the DNA. The sample has approximately 170,000 clones, about four fifths seen once. This clone turned up a few times. This CDR3 is 14 amino acids long. Trimming shortened V by 5 bases and J by 0 bases, and 10 bases separated the two germline ends. CDR1 and CDR2 from the germline V gene are SGHAT and FQNNGV.

Material for sequencing was peripheral blood. This TCR derives from a man between 60 and 70 years old with active or convalescent COVID-19. V gene TRBV11-2 combines with J gene TRBJ1-2; no definite D call. In DNA form, the CDR3 reads TGTGCCAGCAGCCCCGAGGCTGCTAACTATGGCTACACCTTC. Encoded protein: CASSPEAANYGYTF.